The TCR beta chain under discussion was sequenced for a study of blood T cell repertoires in COVID-19. Details on this clone: The sample holds other DNA sequences that translate to the same CDR3.

Deletions cut 1 base from V and 0 bases from J, with 11 bases between. The CDR3 consists of 16 residues. The germline V gene encodes CDR1 LNHDA and CDR2 SQIVND (reference sequence). Sequencing used immunoSEQ multiplex PCR; TCRdb keeps in-frame clones, though not all of them. Of 150,000 to 200,000 clones in the sample, 87% were seen once. The sequence derives from a woman aged 25 to 39 who had recovered from COVID-19. The chain recombines TRBV19 with TRBJ2-3, with a weak D call TRBD2 (7 bases). The sequencing input was PBMCs or T cells enriched from blood (not recorded which). CDR3 coding DNA: TGTGCCAGTAGTATAGTCGGGGGGCGGAGCACAGATACGCAGTATTTT. As protein: CASSIVGGRSTDTQYF.